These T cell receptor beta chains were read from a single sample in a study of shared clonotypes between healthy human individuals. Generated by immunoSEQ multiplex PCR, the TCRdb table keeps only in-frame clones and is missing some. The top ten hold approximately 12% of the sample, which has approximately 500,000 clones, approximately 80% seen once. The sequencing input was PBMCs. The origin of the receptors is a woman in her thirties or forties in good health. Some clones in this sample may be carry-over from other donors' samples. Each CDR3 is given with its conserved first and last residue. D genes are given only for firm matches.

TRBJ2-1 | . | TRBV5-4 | CASSLTAYNEQFF | TGTGCCAGCAGCTTGACAGCTTACAATGAGCAGTTCTTC
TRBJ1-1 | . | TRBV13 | CASSLRLVTEAFF | TGTGCCAGCAGCTTAAGGTTGGTCACTGAAGCTTTCTTT
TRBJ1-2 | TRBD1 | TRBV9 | CASSQRSPDRGYGYTF | TGTGCCAGCAGCCAGCGGTCCCCGGACAGGGGTTATGGCTACACCTTC
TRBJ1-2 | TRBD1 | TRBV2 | CASSAGTGANYGYTF | TGTGCCAGCAGTGCCGGGACAGGGGCTAACTATGGCTACACCTTC
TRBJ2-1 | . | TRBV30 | CAWSPPYNEQFF | TGTGCCTGGAGTCCCCCTTACAATGAGCAGTTCTTC
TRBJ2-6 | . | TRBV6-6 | CASSRGLTGANVLTF | TGTGCCAGCAGTAGGGGTTTAACTGGGGCCAACGTCCTGACTTTC
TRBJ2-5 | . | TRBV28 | CASRAGSNGETQYF | TGTGCCAGCAGGGCTGGTTCGAATGGGGAGACCCAGTACTTC
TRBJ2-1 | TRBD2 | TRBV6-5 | CASSYVSGEQFF | TGTGCCAGCAGTTACGTTAGCGGGGAGCAGTTCTTC
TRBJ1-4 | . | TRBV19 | CASSELLDEKLFF | TGTGCCAGTAGTGAGCTTTTGGACGAAAAACTGTTTTTT
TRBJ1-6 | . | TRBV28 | CASTALGNSPLHF | TGTGCCAGCACCGCTTTGGGTAATTCACCCCTCCACTTT
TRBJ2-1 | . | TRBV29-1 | CSVEGGRSSYNEQFF | TGCAGCGTTGAAGGTGGGCGGAGCTCCTACAATGAGCAGTTCTTC
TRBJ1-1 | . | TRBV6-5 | CASNPRVFTEAFF | TGTGCCAGCAACCCCAGGGTCTTCACTGAAGCTTTCTTT
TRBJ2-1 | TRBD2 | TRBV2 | CASRLAGFLRNEQFF | TGTGCCAGCAGGCTAGCGGGTTTCCTTCGCAATGAGCAGTTCTTC
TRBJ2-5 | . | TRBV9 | CASSAWWHGYF | TGTGCCAGCAGCGCGTGGTGGCATGGGTACTTC
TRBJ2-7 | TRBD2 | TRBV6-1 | CASSLLADTYEQYF | TGTGCCAGCAGCCTACTAGCGGACACCTACGAGCAGTACTTC
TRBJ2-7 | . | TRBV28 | CASIRGTSYEQYF | TGTGCCAGTATAAGGGGGACCTCCTACGAGCAGTACTTC
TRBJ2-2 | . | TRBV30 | CAWSVLGGLDTGELFF | TGTGCCTGGAGTGTACTCGGGGGATTGGACACCGGGGAGCTGTTTTTT